This paragraph covers one TCR beta chain sequence. The data originate from a study of T cell changes during pregnancy in multiple sclerosis. Profiled with immunoSEQ multiplex PCR; TCRdb holds only in-frame clones, not every one. The sample yields approximately 70,000 clones, roughly 94% seen once. With 3 bases clipped from V and 3 bases from J, the junction kept 13 bases outside the gene matches. Germline V CDR1 and CDR2: LGHNA, YNFKEQ. The CDR3 is 18 amino acids. The receptor was isolated from a female donor in good health, enrolled as a control in a pregnancy study. The starting material was peripheral blood, obtained in the second trimester of pregnancy. The genes are TRBV4-2 and TRBJ2-3; 9 bases line up with TRBD1. CDR3 DNA sequence: TGTGCCAGCAGCCACAGGCGAGCTACAGGGGGCGAAACAGATACGCAGTATTTT. Protein sequence: CASSHRRATGGETDTQYF.